Below, 7 T cell receptor beta chains from the same sample are listed, as sequenced in a study of T cell responses to AZD1222 COVID-19 vaccine. TCRdb's copy holds only in-frame clones and misses some; the assay was immunoSEQ multiplex PCR. The repertoire consists of 100,000 to 150,000 clones, with more than 70% occurring once and the leading ten covering approximately 1.5%. The sample was peripheral blood, taken on day 0 of AZD1222 vaccination. These receptors were obtained from an adult in good health.

CDR3: CASSRAAGVAGELFF. For the CDR3, the DNA is TGTGCCAGCAGTAGGGCAGCGGGAGTCGCCGGGGAGCTGTTTTTT. This chain links TRBV6-4 with TRBJ2-2; 8 bases line up with TRBD2. The CDR3 is 15 residues long. V lost 5 bases and J lost 6; bases outside the gene matches: 8. CDR1 and CDR2 (germline): MRHNA, SNTAGT.

The chain's CDR3 is CASSLGMGKGRGYNEQFF. The CDR3 nucleotides are TGCGCCAGCAGCTTGGGAATGGGGAAGGGCAGGGGGTATAATGAGCAGTTCTTC. This chain uses TRBV5-1 with TRBJ2-1, with 7 bases that match TRBD1. The CDR3 loop spans 18 amino acids. CDR1 and CDR2 from the germline V gene are SGHRS and YFSETQ. J was trimmed by 7 bases and V by 0 bases; bases with no gene match: 16.

This chain links TRBV6-5 with TRBJ1-3; no firm D call. With 7 bases removed from V and 0 bases from J, the gap between germline ends came to 1 base. CDR1 MNHEY and CDR2 SVGAGI come from the germline V gene. The CDR3 consists of 11 residues. In DNA, the CDR3 is TGTGCCAGCACCTCTGGAAACACCATATATTTT. This translates into CASTSGNTIYF.

This clone was observed a handful of times. The rearrangement uses TRBV6-5 and TRBJ1-1; 11 bases match TRBD1. Germline V gene lookup returns CDR1 MNHEY and CDR2 SVGAGI. The V and J ends lost 6 bases and 5 bases, in that order; junction bases with no gene match: 5. The CDR3 consists of 14 residues. The CDR3 sequence is CASSSGQGGTEAFF. The CDR3 DNA reads TGTGCCAGCAGCTCGGGACAGGGGGGGACTGAAGCTTTCTTT.

This sequence joins TRBV25-1 and TRBJ1-2; D is perhaps TRBD1 (5 bases). This CDR3 region has 18 residues. Germline V gives CDR1 MGHDK, CDR2 SYGVNS. V was shortened by 4 bases and J by 4 bases, with 25 bases between the two germline ends. The CDR3 loop reads CASSGYKEGHLGGYGYTF. In DNA form, the CDR3 reads TGTGCCAGCAGTGGCTATAAGGAAGGTCATCTCGGGGGCTATGGCTACACCTTC.

The rearrangement uses TRBV3-1 (or the pseudogene TRBV3-2) and TRBJ2-5; D might be TRBD1 or TRBD2, each matching 5 bases. Looked up from germline, CDR1 is LGHDT and CDR2 is YNNKEL (reference sequence). The CDR3 loop spans 15 amino acids. Trimming took off 4 bases at V and 6 bases at J, with 18 bases between the two ends. CDR3 sequence reads: CASSRSGPTRQTQYF. The CDR3 nucleotides read TGTGCCAGCAGCCGATCGGGACCGACTCGGCAGACCCAGTACTTC.

V usage is TRBV19 and J usage is TRBJ2-7; no firm D call. The CDR3 runs to 16 residues. CDR1 and CDR2 (germline): LNHDA, SQIVND (reference sequence). V was trimmed by 8 bases and J by 9 bases, leaving 29 bases between them. CDR3 amino acids: CASYFPPRGPKGAQYF. The DNA of the CDR3 is TGTGCCAGTTACTTCCCTCCCCGCGGACCCAAAGGCGCGCAGTACTTC.